The 31 T cell receptor beta chains listed next were all sequenced from one sample in a study of circulating and synovial CD4+ cells in juvenile arthritis. Here immunoSEQ multiplex PCR was the method, and the copy in TCRdb shows in-frame clones only, minus some. The sample has about 33,000 clones, roughly 96% seen once. The material sequenced was CD4+ T cells from blood. These receptors were collected from a human donor with juvenile idiopathic arthritis.

The chain recombines TRBV5-1 with TRBJ2-1; D gene unclear. The CDR3 runs to 17 residues. V lost 0 bases to trimming and J lost 0 bases, with 13 bases between them. From germline, CDR1 is SGHRS and CDR2 YFSETQ. CDR3 protein: CASSLVRVSSSYNEQFF. As DNA, the CDR3 is TGCGCCAGCAGCTTGGTACGGGTTTCTAGCTCCTACAATGAGCAGTTCTTC.

J is TRBJ2-1 and V is TRBV6-6; no clear D gene. The CDR3 sequence is 16 residues long. V was shortened by 2 bases and J by 0 bases, with 11 bases between the two germline ends. Looked up from germline, CDR1 is MNHNY and CDR2 is SVGAGI (reference sequence). As DNA, the CDR3 is TGTGCCAGCAGTTACGGCGGCGGCTTCTCCTACAATGAGCAGTTCTTC. Protein product: CASSYGGGFSYNEQFF.

V usage is TRBV28 and J usage is TRBJ2-5; D possibly corresponds to TRBD1 (5 bases). This CDR3 region has 13 residues. V was pared by 5 bases and J by 5 bases, with 12 bases between. Germline lookup yields CDR1 MDHEN and CDR2 SYDVKM. The CDR3: CASSRGLWETQYF. In DNA form, the CDR3 reads TGTGCCAGCAGTAGGGGCTTATGGGAGACCCAGTACTTC. Based on the CDR3 plus reference TRBV28 and TRBJ2-5, the full variable domain is DVKVTQSSRYLVKRTGEKVFLECVQDMDHENMFWYRQDPGLGLRLIYFSYDVKMKEKGDIPEGYSVSREKKERFSLILESASTNQTSMYLCASSRGLWETQYFGPGTRLLVL.

The table lists this clone with a count of one. V is TRBV18 and J is TRBJ1-5; D unresolved. This CDR3 spans 14 amino acids. Germline V gives CDR1 KGHSH, CDR2 LQKENI. V dropped 3 bases and J dropped 1 base, with 7 bases sitting between them. The CDR3 spells CASSPGGSNQPQHF. The CDR3 coding sequence is TGTGCCAGCTCACCCGGCGGCAGCAATCAGCCCCAGCATTTT.

The chain recombines TRBV28 with TRBJ1-6, with 7 bases identical to TRBD1. V gave up 6 bases and J gave up 7 bases; unmatched junction bases: 9. This CDR3 contains 15 residues. The germline V gene encodes CDR1 MDHEN and CDR2 SYDVKM. The CDR3 bases are TGTGCCAGCAGACTCTCCGACAGGGAAAATTCACCCCTCCACTTT. It is translated as CASRLSDRENSPLHF.

The rearrangement links TRBV5-1 to TRBJ2-7, with a possible D match to TRBD1 (6 bases). Deletions cut 2 bases from V and 2 bases from J, with 11 bases between. CDR1 and CDR2 (germline): SGHRS, YFSETQ. The CDR3 runs to 14 residues. The CDR3 region has the DNA TGCGCCAGCAGCTTCAGGGGTTCCCCCTACGAGCAGTACTTC. It specifies CASSFRGSPYEQYF.

This chain connects TRBV20-1 to TRBJ1-1; weak D call: TRBD1 (5 bases). The length of the CDR3 is 11 residues. CDR1 is DFQATT, CDR2 SNEGSKA, per germline (reference sequence). The V end lost 6 bases, the J end lost 11 bases, and 16 bases lay between the germline ends. CDR3 bases: TGCAGTGCCCCGACCCTGACAGCCGCTTTCTTT. Translated, it gives CSAPTLTAAFF.

This chain joins TRBV30 and TRBJ2-7; D is unresolved. V gave up 2 bases and J gave up 2 bases, with 7 bases separating them. CDR1 and CDR2 (germline): GTSNPN, SVGIG (reference sequence). This CDR3 has 12 residues. The CDR3 loop reads CAWSTSTYEQYF. In DNA, the CDR3 is TGTGCCTGGAGTACGAGTACCTACGAGCAGTACTTC. Drawing the rest from reference TRBV30 and TRBJ2-7, the complete variable domain is SQTIHQWPATLVQPVGSPLSLECTVEGTSNPNLYWYRQAAGRGLQLLFYSVGIGQISSEVPQNLSASRPQDRQFILSSKKLLLSDSGFYLCAWSTSTYEQYFGPGTRLTVT.

This clone was seen only once. The rearrangement joins TRBV2 to TRBJ2-3, with TRBD2 matching over 16 bases. This CDR3 contains 18 residues. Trimming removed 4 bases from V and 5 bases from J; junction bases left unmatched: 9. Germline V gene sequence: CDR1 SNHLY, CDR2 FYNNEI. DNA for the CDR3: TGTGCCAGCAGTGGGGGGACTAGCGGGAGGGCCGGGGGAGATACGCAGTATTTT. This encodes CASSGGTSGRAGGDTQYF.

The rearrangement joins TRBV6-6 to TRBJ1-1, with unresolved D. The CDR3 is 14 amino acids. Germline V gives CDR1 MNHNY, CDR2 SVGAGI (reference sequence). Trimming took 7 bases from V and 0 from J, leaving 12 bases between them. CDR3 sequence (DNA): TGTGCCAGCACCGTAGACCGGGTGAACACTGAAGCTTTCTTT. Amino acid sequence: CASTVDRVNTEAFF.

The rearrangement uses TRBV15 and TRBJ2-1; TRBD1 agrees at 7 bases. Germline loops: CDR1 LNHNV, CDR2 YYDKDF (reference sequence). The CDR3 extends over 14 amino acids. V lost 6 bases to trimming and J lost 2 bases; unmatched junction nucleotides: 4. The CDR3 DNA follows: TGTGCCACCAGGACAGGGCCGACCTACAATGAGCAGTTCTTC. It translates to CATRTGPTYNEQFF.

This clone was observed once. This chain connects TRBV28 to TRBJ1-2, with 9 bases that match TRBD1. CDR3 length equals 13 residues. After removal of 9 bases from V and 5 bases from J, the junction contained 7 bases not matched to a gene. The germline gives CDR1 MDHEN, CDR2 SYDVKM. The CDR3 is CASSRTGEYGYTF. The DNA of the CDR3 is TGTGCCAGTTCCCGGACAGGGGAATATGGCTACACCTTC.

This sequence joins TRBV7-2 and TRBJ2-1, with TRBD2 identical over 10 bases. The ends lost 6 bases at V and 6 bases at J; junction bases unmatched: 5. Germline lookup yields CDR1 SGHTA and CDR2 FQGNSA. The CDR3 contains 14 residues. The CDR3, as DNA: TGTGCCAGCAGGGGCTCTAGCGGGAGCAATGAGCAGTTCTTC. Its translation is CASRGSSGSNEQFF.

The chain recombines TRBV28 with TRBJ1-2, with 9 bases that match TRBD1. V dropped 6 bases and J dropped 7; count of bases not matched to a gene: 9. The CDR3 is 14 residues long. From germline, CDR1 is MDHEN and CDR2 SYDVKM. CDR3 loop: CASSNRDRVGGYTF. The CDR3 bases are TGTGCCAGCAGCAACCGGGACAGGGTAGGTGGCTACACCTTC.

V gene TRBV7-3 combines with J gene TRBJ2-3; 14 bases are shared with TRBD2. With V trimmed by 5 bases and J by 4 bases, 5 bases remained unmatched. Germline CDR1 reads SGHTA; CDR2 reads FQGTGA. This CDR3 has 16 amino acids. Here the CDR3 DNA reads TGTGCCAGCAGCGCGACTAGCGGGGGGGTGCCAGATACGCAGTATTTT. This translates into CASSATSGGVPDTQYF.

The chain has TRBV18 and TRBJ2-1; 12 bases fit TRBD2. This CDR3 contains 16 residues. CDR1 and CDR2 (germline): KGHSH, LQKENI. V dropped 3 bases and J dropped 4; count of bases not matched to a gene: 4. This CDR3 is CASSPTSGGPYNEQFF. CDR3 DNA sequence: TGTGCCAGCTCACCGACTAGCGGGGGCCCATACAATGAGCAGTTCTTC.

The V call is TRBV11-2, the J call TRBJ2-2, with D maybe TRBD2 (5 bases). V lost 5 bases and J lost 0, with 10 bases in between. Per germline, CDR1 SGHAT and CDR2 FQNNGV. The CDR3 consists of 15 residues. CDR3 bases: TGTGCCAGCAGCCGGGGTTTCGCGAACACCGGGGAGCTGTTTTTT. Amino acids: CASSRGFANTGELFF.

The rearrangement joins TRBV10-3 to TRBJ2-7; TRBD1 matches at 8 bases. In germline, CDR1 is ENHRY, CDR2 SYGVKD. Trimming cost V 2 bases and J 2 bases; bases outside gene matches: 2. The CDR3 contains 14 residues. CDR3 nucleotides: TGTGCCATCAGTGAGGGGACAGGAGCCTACGAGCAGTACTTC. Its translation is CAISEGTGAYEQYF.

This chain links TRBV11-2 with TRBJ2-5; no clear D gene. The germline V gene encodes CDR1 SGHAT and CDR2 FQNNGV. CDR3 length: 15 amino acids. V was trimmed by 4 bases and J by 5 bases, leaving 17 bases between them. The CDR3 region is CASSSTVPLPETQYF. The CDR3 DNA follows: TGTGCCAGCAGCTCGACTGTCCCTCTTCCGGAGACCCAGTACTTC.

This chain links TRBV6-6 with TRBJ2-7; TRBD2 might be the D (5 bases). Trimming left V 3 bases short and J 3 bases short, with 15 bases between. Germline V gene lookup returns CDR1 MNHNY and CDR2 SVGAGI (reference sequence). The CDR3 extends over 15 amino acids. The DNA for the CDR3 is TGTGCCAGCAGTTATGGGTCTAGCCGTATCTACGAGCAGTACTTC. Residues: CASSYGSSRIYEQYF.

V is TRBV28 and J is TRBJ1-5, with D hard to call. The CDR3 runs 13 residues. The germline CDR1 and CDR2 sequences are MDHEN and SYDVKM. V was cut by 2 bases and J by 4 bases, with 6 bases left in between. DNA of the CDR3: TGTGCCAGCAGTTTACGGGAGAATCAGCCCCAGCATTTT. Residues: CASSLRENQPQHF.

The chain carries TRBV28 and TRBJ2-7; TRBD2 is a possible D gene (6 bases). This CDR3 region has 15 residues. CDR1 is MDHEN and CDR2 is SYDVKM in the germline V gene. The V end was cut by 3 bases, the J end by 1 base, with 13 bases between. In DNA, the CDR3 is TGTGCCAGCAGTTTTGGCGGGAAATTGTCCTACGAGCAGTACTTC. Amino acid sequence: CASSFGGKLSYEQYF.

The chain links TRBV7-9 to TRBJ2-7; 8 nucleotides align to TRBD2. The V and J ends lost 5 bases and 0 bases, in that order; junction bases with no gene match: 3. Germline assignment: CDR1 SEHNR and CDR2 FQNEAQ (reference sequence). CDR3 length: 14 amino acids. The CDR3 DNA follows: TGTGCCAGCAGCAGTAGCGGGATCTCCTACGAGCAGTACTTC. Translated, it gives CASSSSGISYEQYF.

The rearrangement uses TRBV4-2 and TRBJ2-5, with TRBD2 identical over 10 bases. The CDR3 totals 17 residues. V dropped 6 bases and J dropped 1; count of bases not matched to a gene: 11. Germline assignment: CDR1 LGHNA and CDR2 YNFKEQ. The CDR3 DNA follows: TGTGCCAGCAGACCCGATCTCTTAGCGGGGGGCCAAGAGACCCAGTACTTC. Encoded protein: CASRPDLLAGGQETQYF.

The chain is built from TRBV6-5 and TRBJ2-1; a weak D match, TRBD1 (5 bases). Germline CDR1 reads MNHEY; CDR2 reads SVGAGI. The V end lost 8 bases, the J end lost 10 bases, and 12 bases lay between the germline ends. The CDR3 sequence is 11 residues long. The CDR3, as DNA: TGTGCCAGCTTTCAGGGTAAGGAGCAGTTCTTC. Its protein is CASFQGKEQFF.

The chain joins TRBV11-2 to TRBJ2-1; 14 bases align to TRBD2. V trimming: 6 bases; J trimming: 7 bases; junction bases outside the gene matches: 2. Germline V gene lookup returns CDR1 SGHAT and CDR2 FQNNGV. The CDR3 contains 14 residues. CDR3 sequence: CASSGLAGGNEQFF. CDR3 in DNA: TGTGCCAGCAGTGGACTAGCGGGAGGAAATGAGCAGTTCTTC. The whole variable domain, filled in from reference TRBV11-2 and TRBJ2-1, reads EAGVAQSPRYKIIEKRQSVAFWCNPISGHATLYWYQQILGQGPKLLIQFQNNGVVDDSQLPKDRFSAERLKGVDSTLKIQPAKLEDSAVYLCASSGLAGGNEQFFGPGTRLTVL.

This clone was observed once. V is TRBV4-3 and J is TRBJ2-2; D call uncertain. The germline V gene has CDR1 LGHNA and CDR2 YSLEER. V was shortened by 1 base and J by 1 base, with 10 bases between the two germline ends. The CDR3 length is 16 residues. The CDR3 DNA sequence: TGCGCCAGCAGCCAAGTAAAGCCTTTGAACACCGGGGAGCTGTTTTTT. It specifies CASSQVKPLNTGELFF.

J is TRBJ2-1 and V is TRBV7-2; the match to TRBD2 covers 10 bases. The CDR3 sequence is 15 residues long. CDR1 and CDR2 from the germline V gene are SGHTA and FQGNSA. J gave up 10 bases and V 1 base, and 7 bases lay outside the gene matches. In DNA form, the CDR3 reads TGTGCCAGCAGCTTAGGGAGCGGGGGGGCCGAAGAGCAGTTCTTC. It translates to CASSLGSGGAEEQFF.

This rearrangement joins TRBV5-6 to TRBJ1-1, with TRBD1 matching 9 bases. Germline values: CDR1 SGHDT, CDR2 YYEEEE. The CDR3 length is 16 residues. The V and J ends lost 6 bases and 0 bases, in that order; junction bases with no gene match: 9. The CDR3, as DNA: TGTGCCAGCACCGACAGGGGGGGACAATTGAACACTGAAGCTTTCTTT. Its translation is CASTDRGGQLNTEAFF.

This chain connects TRBV28 to TRBJ1-2, with D possibly TRBD1 on 5 matching bases. The CDR3 extends over 15 amino acids. Germline V gene sequence: CDR1 MDHEN, CDR2 SYDVKM. Trimming stripped 5 bases from V and 5 bases from J, with 18 bases between. The CDR3 region is CASSVIGGSNYGYTF. CDR3 DNA: TGTGCCAGCAGTGTCATTGGGGGGAGTAATTATGGCTACACCTTC.

The chain's CDR3 is CASSVDQRGGYEQYF. DNA for the CDR3: TGTGCCAGCAGCGTAGACCAGCGGGGAGGGTACGAGCAGTACTTC. The gene calls are TRBV9 and TRBJ2-7; 7 nucleotides agree with TRBD2. Looked up from germline, CDR1 is SGDLS and CDR2 is YYNGEE. The V gene end was trimmed by 0 bases and the J gene end by 4 bases; junction bases not matched to a gene: 7. This CDR3 region has 15 residues. The complete variable domain, with remaining parts taken from reference TRBV9 and TRBJ2-7, reads DSGVTQTPKHLITATGQRVTLRCSPRSGDLSVYWYQQSLDQGLQFLIQYYNGEERAKGNILERFSAQQFPDLHSELNLSSLELGDSALYFCASSVDQRGGYEQYFGPGTRLTVT.